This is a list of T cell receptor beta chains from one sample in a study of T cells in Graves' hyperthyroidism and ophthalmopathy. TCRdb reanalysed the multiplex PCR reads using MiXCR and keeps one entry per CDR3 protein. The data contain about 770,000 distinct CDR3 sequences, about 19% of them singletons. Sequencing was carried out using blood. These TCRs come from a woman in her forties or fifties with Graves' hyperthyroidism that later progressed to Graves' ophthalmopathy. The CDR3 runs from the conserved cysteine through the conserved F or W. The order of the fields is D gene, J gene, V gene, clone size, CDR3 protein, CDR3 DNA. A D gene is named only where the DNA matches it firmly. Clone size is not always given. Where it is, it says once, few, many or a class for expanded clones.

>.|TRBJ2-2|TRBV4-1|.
CASSQDTGLNTGELFF
TGCGCCAGCAGCCAAGACACGGGCCTGAACACCGGGGAGCTGTTTTTT
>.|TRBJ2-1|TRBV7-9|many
CASRQENYNEQFF
TGTGCCAGCAGGCAGGAGAATTACAATGAGCAGTTCTTC
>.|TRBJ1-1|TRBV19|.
CASRTRENTEAFF
TGTGCCAGTAGGACCAGGGAAAACACTGAAGCTTTCTTT
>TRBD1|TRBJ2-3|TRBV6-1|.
CASILGQGAITDTQYF
TGTGCCAGCATATTAGGACAGGGGGCCATCACAGATACGCAGTATTTT
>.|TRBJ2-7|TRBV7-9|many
CASSLARQGDEQYF
TGTGCCAGCAGCTTAGCTCGACAAGGGGACGAGCAGTACTTC
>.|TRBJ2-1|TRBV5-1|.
CASSSTIGNEQFF
TGCGCCAGCAGCTCGACCATAGGCAATGAGCAGTTCTTC
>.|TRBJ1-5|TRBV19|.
CASIGGTRNQPQHF
TGTGCCAGTATTGGGGGGACTCGCAATCAGCCCCAGCATTTT
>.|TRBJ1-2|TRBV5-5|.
CASSLGGGGSGYTF
TGTGCCAGCAGCTTGGGAGGGGGAGGGTCTGGCTACACCTTC
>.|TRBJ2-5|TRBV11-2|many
CASSPPMDYQETQYF
TGTGCCAGCAGCCCCCCCATGGATTACCAAGAGACCCAGTACTTC
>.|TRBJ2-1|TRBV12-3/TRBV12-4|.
CASSLYSGGVDEQFF
TGTGCCAGCAGTTTATATTCAGGTGGGGTCGATGAGCAGTTCTTC
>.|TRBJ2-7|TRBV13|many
CASTGPGEIEQYF
TGTGCCAGCACCGGCCCCGGCGAGATCGAGCAGTACTTC
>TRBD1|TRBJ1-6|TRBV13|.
CASSLTGGGSAPLHF
TGTGCCAGCAGCTTAACAGGGGGAGGCTCGGCACCCCTCCACTTT
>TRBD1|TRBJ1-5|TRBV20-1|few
CSAGTGRQPQHF
TGCAGTGCCGGGACAGGGAGACAGCCCCAGCATTTT
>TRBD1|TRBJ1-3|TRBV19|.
CASSPLGTGARSGNTIYF
TGTGCCAGTAGTCCTCTCGGGACAGGGGCCCGCTCTGGAAACACCATATATTTT
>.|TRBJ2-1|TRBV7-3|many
CASSDGHNEQFF
TGTGCCAGCAGTGACGGTCACAATGAGCAGTTCTTC
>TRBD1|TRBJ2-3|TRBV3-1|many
CASSQVDRTTDTQYF
TGTGCCAGCAGCCAAGTGGACAGGACCACAGATACGCAGTATTTT
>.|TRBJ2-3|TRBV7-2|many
CASSLAGMGPPDTQYF
TGTGCCAGCAGCTTAGCAGGGATGGGGCCCCCAGATACGCAGTATTTT
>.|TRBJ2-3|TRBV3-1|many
CASSRYTLDTQYF
TGTGCCAGCAGCCGGTACACGCTCGATACGCAGTATTTT
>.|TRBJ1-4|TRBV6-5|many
CASSYSKGGPDEKLFF
TGTGCCAGCAGTTACTCGAAGGGGGGGCCGGATGAAAAACTGTTTTTT
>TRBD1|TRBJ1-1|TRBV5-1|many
CASSLVTGGANTEAFF
TGCGCCAGCAGCCTGGTAACAGGGGGCGCGAACACTGAAGCTTTCTTT
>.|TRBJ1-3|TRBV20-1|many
CSAYQAIGNTIYF
TGCAGTGCTTACCAAGCCATTGGAAACACCATATATTTT
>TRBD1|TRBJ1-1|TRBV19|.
CASSVQGAVNTEAFF
TGTGCCAGTAGTGTACAGGGGGCGGTGAACACTGAAGCTTTCTTT
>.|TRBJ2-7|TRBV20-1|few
CSASGYRGYYEQYF
TGCAGTGCTAGTGGGTATCGTGGGTATTACGAGCAGTACTTC
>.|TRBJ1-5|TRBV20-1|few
CSARRIGEGNNQPQHF
TGCAGTGCTAGGCGGATAGGAGAGGGAAACAATCAGCCCCAGCATTTT
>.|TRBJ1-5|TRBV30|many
CAWSVRGPQHF
TGTGCCTGGAGTGTACGGGGGCCCCAGCATTTT
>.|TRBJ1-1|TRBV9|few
CASSVEAGNTEAFF
TGTGCCAGCAGCGTAGAGGCGGGGAACACTGAAGCTTTCTTT
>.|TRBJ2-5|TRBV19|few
CASSIASDQETQYF
TGTGCCAGTAGTATAGCGAGTGATCAAGAGACCCAGTACTTC
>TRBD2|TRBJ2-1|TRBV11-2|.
CASSLGSGGRRGNEQFF
TGTGCCAGCAGCTTAGGATCCGGCGGGAGGAGGGGCAACGAGCAGTTCTTC
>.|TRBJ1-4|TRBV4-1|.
CASSLDRDLTTNEKLFF
TGCGCCAGCAGCCTGGACAGAGACCTAACAACTAATGAAAAACTGTTTTTT
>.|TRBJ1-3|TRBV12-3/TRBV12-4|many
CASSLGASGNTIYF
TGTGCCAGCAGTTTGGGGGCCTCTGGAAACACCATATATTTT
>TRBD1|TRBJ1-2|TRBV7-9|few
CASSLPGQDNYGYTF
TGTGCCAGCAGCTTACCGGGACAGGATAACTATGGCTACACCTTC
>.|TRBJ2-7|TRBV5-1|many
CASSRGEHNEQYF
TGCGCCAGCAGCAGGGGAGAGCACAACGAGCAGTACTTC
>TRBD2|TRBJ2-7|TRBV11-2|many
CASSPGLAGDYEQYF
TGTGCCAGCAGCCCCGGACTAGCGGGGGATTACGAGCAGTACTTC
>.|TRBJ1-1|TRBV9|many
CASSVEGRSTEAFF
TGTGCCAGCAGCGTAGAGGGTCGTAGCACTGAAGCTTTCTTT
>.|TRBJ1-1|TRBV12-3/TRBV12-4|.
CASSLNGGTKAFF
TGTGCCAGCAGTTTAAATGGTGGCACTAAAGCTTTCTTT
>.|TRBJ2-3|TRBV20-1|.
CSAKAAGYTDTQYF
TGCAGTGCTAAGGCAGCAGGATACACAGATACGCAGTATTTT
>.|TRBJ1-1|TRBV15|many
CATSRVVGSTEAFF
TGTGCCACCAGCAGAGTCGTGGGTAGCACTGAAGCTTTCTTT
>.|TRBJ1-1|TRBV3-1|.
CASSQDWSSMGRAAFF
TGTGCCAGCAGCCAAGATTGGAGTAGTATGGGCAGGGCGGCTTTCTTT
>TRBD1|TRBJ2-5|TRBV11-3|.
CASSLAHTGGQETQYF
TGTGCCAGCAGCTTAGCCCACACAGGGGGGCAAGAGACCCAGTACTTC
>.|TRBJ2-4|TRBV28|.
CANNQDRRDIQYF
TGTGCCAACAACCAAGACAGGCGCGACATTCAGTACTTC
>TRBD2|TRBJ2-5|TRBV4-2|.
CASSRSWGGQETQYF
TGTGCCAGCAGCCGAAGCTGGGGGGGGCAAGAGACCCAGTACTTC
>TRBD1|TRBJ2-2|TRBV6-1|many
CASSPPDRGTGELFF
TGTGCCAGCAGCCCACCGGACAGGGGAACCGGGGAGCTGTTTTTT
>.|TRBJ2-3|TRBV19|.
CASSTIGVGPPYTDTQYF
TGTGCCAGTAGCACCATCGGTGTGGGCCCACCTTACACAGATACGCAGTATTTT
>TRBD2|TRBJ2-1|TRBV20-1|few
CSATTLAGGYNEQFF
TGCAGTGCTACAACACTAGCGGGGGGGTACAATGAGCAGTTCTTC
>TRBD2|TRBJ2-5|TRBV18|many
CASSPGGRETQYF
TGTGCCAGCTCACCGGGGGGGAGAGAGACCCAGTACTTC
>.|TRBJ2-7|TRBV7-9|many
CASTLVGYYEQYF
TGTGCCAGCACCCTAGTGGGATACTACGAGCAGTACTTC